The 15 T cell receptor beta chains presented below share a single source sample, sequenced in a study of blood T cell repertoires in COVID-19. Some clones are missing from TCRdb's copy, which holds only in-frame ones; the method was immunoSEQ multiplex PCR. This sample has about 340,000 clones; more than 75% occur once, and the top ten carry about 6.9%. The sample consisted of peripheral blood. Every receptor here comes from a woman in her 50s with COVID-19, enrolled during active disease.

The chain recombines TRBV21-1 with TRBJ1-5; the D call in the table, TRBD1, was not verified against the DNA. TRBV21-1 represents a pseudogene. CDR3 size: 15 residues. The CDR3 bases are TGTGCCAGCAGCAAAGACTGGGGGCAGGATCAGCCCCAGCATTTT. Protein: CASSKDWGQDQPQHF.

The chain joins TRBV23-1 to TRBJ2-1; tentative D call: TRBD1 (5 bases). TRBV23-1 carries the ORF label, with uncertain function. The CDR3 runs to 16 residues. The germline V and J ends were trimmed by 0 bases and 3 bases, with 12 bases remaining between them. DNA of the CDR3: TGCGCCAGCAGTCAATCGAAGCCAGGGCTCTACAATGAGCAGTTCTTC. Protein product: CASSQSKPGLYNEQFF.

The V call is TRBV24-1, the J call TRBJ1-6, with D tentatively TRBD1 (6 bases). The V end lost 1 base, the J end lost 5 bases, and 17 bases lay between the germline ends. The germline gives CDR1 KGHDR, CDR2 SFDVKD. The CDR3 is 18 amino acids. CDR3 loop: CATSDLTGDIHHNSPLHF. As DNA, the CDR3 is TGTGCCACCAGTGATTTAACTGGGGACATCCACCATAATTCACCCCTCCACTTT.

The chain carries TRBV24-1 and TRBJ2-3; no definite D call. The ends were cut back, 3 bases at V and 3 bases at J, with 9 bases in the middle. The CDR3 consists of 14 residues. CDR1 KGHDR and CDR2 SFDVKD come from the germline V gene. As DNA, the CDR3 is TGTGCCACCAGTGATGGGCAGATAACAGATACGCAGTATTTT. This sequence encodes CATSDGQITDTQYF.

This clone was counted a single time. The chain is built from TRBV4-1 and TRBJ2-7, with 9 bases lining up with TRBD2. CDR1 is MGHRA, CDR2 YSYEKL, per germline. The J segment lost 3 bases and the V segment lost 0 bases, leaving 6 bases of the junction unmatched. The CDR3 runs to 16 residues. The CDR3 loop is CASSQEDGTSYYEQYF. Written as DNA, the CDR3 is TGCGCCAGCAGCCAAGAAGACGGGACTAGCTACTACGAGCAGTACTTC.

CDR3 region: CASSADSGTQYF. The DNA for the CDR3 is TGTGCCAGCAGCGCGGACAGCGGGACCCAGTACTTC. The rearrangement uses TRBV3-1 (or the pseudogene TRBV3-2) and TRBJ2-5, with D perhaps TRBD1 (6 bases). The CDR3 sequence is 12 residues long. The V gene's germline CDR1 is LGHDT and CDR2 YNNKEL (reference sequence). V shed 5 bases and J shed 7 bases, with 11 bases lying between them.

The gene calls are TRBV5-4 and TRBJ2-2; 9 bases are a match to TRBD1. Trimming took 4 bases from V and 5 from J; bases not matched to a gene: 6. Per the germline V gene, CDR1 is SGHNT and CDR2 is YYREEE (reference sequence). The CDR3 contains 15 residues. The CDR3 DNA is TGTGCCAGCAGCCAGGACAGGGGAAAAACCGGGGAGCTGTTTTTT. Protein product: CASSQDRGKTGELFF.

The V and J genes are TRBV6-6 and TRBJ1-5; D gene uncertain. Trimming left V 6 bases short and J 2 bases short, with 17 bases between. The length of the CDR3 is 16 residues. The germline V gene has CDR1 MNHNY and CDR2 SVGAGI (reference sequence). The DNA of the CDR3 is TGTGCCAGCAGCTTTTCTCGAGACTATGGCAATCAGCCCCAGCATTTT. Translating gives CASSFSRDYGNQPQHF.

The V and J genes are TRBV5-1 and TRBJ2-7, with 11 bases fitting TRBD2. Germline CDR1 SGHRS, CDR2 YFSETQ. The CDR3 runs 17 residues. The trim removed 2 bases at V and 6 bases at J, leaving 13 bases unmatched. In DNA form, the CDR3 reads TGCGCCAGCAGCTTACCCCCACTAGCGGGAGCTGCTTCCGAGCAGTACTTC. Encoded protein: CASSLPPLAGAASEQYF.

The chain couples TRBV9 to TRBJ2-1, with TRBD2 matching over 12 bases. J was trimmed by 10 bases and V by 3 bases; bases with no gene match: 20. The germline CDR1 and CDR2 sequences are SGDLS and YYNGEE. The CDR3 loop spans 19 amino acids. CDR3 amino acids: CASSATSGRIFSIPDEQFF. CDR3 nucleotides: TGTGCCAGCAGCGCGACTAGCGGGAGAATCTTTTCCATACCGGACGAGCAGTTCTTC.

The chain employs TRBV7-2 and TRBJ2-7; 10 bases match TRBD1. J lost 10 bases, V lost 5 bases, and 5 bases had no gene match. Germline CDR1 SGHTA, CDR2 FQGNSA. The CDR3 contains 12 residues. The CDR3 DNA reads as TGTGCCAGCAGCCTAGACAGGGGGCTACAGTACTTC. Its translation is CASSLDRGLQYF.

This sequence joins TRBV6-2 or TRBV6-3 and TRBJ1-1; D is uncertain. The CDR3 has 14 amino acids. From germline, CDR1 is MNHEY and CDR2 SVGEGT. The ends were cut back, 0 bases at V and 0 bases at J, with 5 bases in the middle. CDR3 amino acids: CASSYSTVNTEAFF. The DNA for the CDR3 is TGTGCCAGCAGTTACTCCACAGTGAACACTGAAGCTTTCTTT.

The V and J genes are TRBV5-1 and TRBJ1-1; D is perhaps TRBD1 (5 bases). The germline V gene has CDR1 SGHRS and CDR2 YFSETQ. CDR3 length: 15 residues. V was trimmed by 5 bases and J by 6 bases, leaving 20 bases between them. In DNA form, the CDR3 reads TGCGCCAGCAGTCATCAGGGAGGGGTTGGAGCTGAAGCTTTCTTT. Protein sequence: CASSHQGGVGAEAFF.

This clone has a single count. V and J are TRBV14 and TRBJ1-2; D possibly corresponds to TRBD1 (5 bases). The CDR3 extends over 15 amino acids. Trimming stripped 1 base from V and 1 base from J, with 10 bases between. Germline V CDR1 and CDR2: SGHDN, FVKESK. The CDR3 loop is CASSQGAGFNYGYTF. CDR3 in DNA: TGTGCCAGCAGCCAAGGGGCAGGGTTTAACTATGGCTACACCTTC. The full variable domain, its missing parts supplied by reference TRBV14 and TRBJ1-2, is EAGVTQFPSHSVIEKGQTVTLRCDPISGHDNLYWYRRVMGKEIKFLLHFVKESKQDESGMPNNRFLAERTGGTYSTLKVQPAELEDSGVYFCASSQGAGFNYGYTFGSGTRLTVV.

CDR3 in amino acids: CASSYTGTGGNTEAFF. In DNA, the CDR3 is TGTGCCAGCAGCTACACCGGGACAGGGGGTAACACTGAAGCTTTCTTT. The genes are TRBV5-6 and TRBJ1-1; 11 bases are a match to TRBD1. Germline-derived CDR1 and CDR2 are SGHDT and YYEEEE. The CDR3 has 16 residues. J was trimmed by 2 bases and V by 3 bases; bases with no gene match: 6.